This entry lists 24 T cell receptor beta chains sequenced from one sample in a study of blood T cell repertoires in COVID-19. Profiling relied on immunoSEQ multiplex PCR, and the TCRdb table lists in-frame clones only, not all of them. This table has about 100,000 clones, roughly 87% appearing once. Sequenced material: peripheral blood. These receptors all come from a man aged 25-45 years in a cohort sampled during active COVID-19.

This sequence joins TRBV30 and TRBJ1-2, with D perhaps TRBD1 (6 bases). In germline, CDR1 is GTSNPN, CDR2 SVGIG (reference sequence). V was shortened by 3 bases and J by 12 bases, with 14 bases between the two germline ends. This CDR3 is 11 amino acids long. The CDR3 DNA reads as TGTGCCTGGAGGTCTGTGCAGGGGAACACCTTC. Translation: CAWRSVQGNTF.

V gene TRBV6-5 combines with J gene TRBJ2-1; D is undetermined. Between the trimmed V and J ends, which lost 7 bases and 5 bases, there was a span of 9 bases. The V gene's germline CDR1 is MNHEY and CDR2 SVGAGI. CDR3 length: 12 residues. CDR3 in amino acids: CASNRRDNEQFF. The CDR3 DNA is TGTGCCAGCAACCGGAGAGACAATGAGCAGTTCTTC.

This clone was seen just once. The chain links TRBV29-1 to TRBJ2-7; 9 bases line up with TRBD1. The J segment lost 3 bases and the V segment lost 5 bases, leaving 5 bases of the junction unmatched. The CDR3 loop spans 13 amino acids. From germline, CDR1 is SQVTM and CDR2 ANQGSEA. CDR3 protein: CSVPGTGNYEQYF. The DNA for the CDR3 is TGCAGCGTTCCCGGGACAGGGAACTACGAGCAGTACTTC.

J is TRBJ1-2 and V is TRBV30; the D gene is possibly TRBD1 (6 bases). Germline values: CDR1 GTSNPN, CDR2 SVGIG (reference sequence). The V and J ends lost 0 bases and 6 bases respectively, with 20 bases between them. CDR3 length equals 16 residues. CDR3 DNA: TGTGCCTGGAGTGTAATGGTGGGGGGGCGCTTCGATGGCTACACCTTC. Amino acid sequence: CAWSVMVGGRFDGYTF.

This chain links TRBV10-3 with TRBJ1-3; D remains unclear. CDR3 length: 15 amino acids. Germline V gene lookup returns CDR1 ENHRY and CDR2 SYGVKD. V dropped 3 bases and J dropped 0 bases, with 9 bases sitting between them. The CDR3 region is CAISDTGSSGNTIYF. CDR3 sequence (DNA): TGTGCCATCAGTGACACCGGGAGCTCTGGAAACACCATATATTTT.

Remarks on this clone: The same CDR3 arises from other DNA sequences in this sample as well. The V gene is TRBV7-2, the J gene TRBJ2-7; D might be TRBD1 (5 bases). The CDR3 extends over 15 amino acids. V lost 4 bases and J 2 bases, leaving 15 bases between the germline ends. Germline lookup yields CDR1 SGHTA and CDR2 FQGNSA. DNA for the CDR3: TGTGCCAGCAGCTCTCCGACTGGGGCCCCCTACGAGCAGTACTTC. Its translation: CASSSPTGAPYEQYF. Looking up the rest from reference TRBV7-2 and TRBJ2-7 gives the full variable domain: GAGVSQSPSNKVTEKGKDVELRCDPISGHTALYWYRQSLGQGLEFLIYFQGNSAPDKSGLPSDRFSAERTGGSVSTLTIQRTQQEDSAVYLCASSSPTGAPYEQYFGPGTRLTVT.

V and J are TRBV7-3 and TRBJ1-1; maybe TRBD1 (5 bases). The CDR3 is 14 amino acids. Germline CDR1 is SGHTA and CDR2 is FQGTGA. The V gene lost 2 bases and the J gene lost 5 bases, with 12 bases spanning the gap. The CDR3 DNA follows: TGTGCCAGCAGCTTAGGTCCAGGGAATACTGAAGCTTTCTTT. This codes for CASSLGPGNTEAFF.

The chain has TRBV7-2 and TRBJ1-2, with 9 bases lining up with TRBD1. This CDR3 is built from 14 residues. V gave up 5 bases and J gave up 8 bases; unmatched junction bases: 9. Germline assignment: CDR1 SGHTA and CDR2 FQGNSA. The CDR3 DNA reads TGTGCCAGCAGCCAAAGGACAGGGGATGGGGGCTACACCTTC. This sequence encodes CASSQRTGDGGYTF.

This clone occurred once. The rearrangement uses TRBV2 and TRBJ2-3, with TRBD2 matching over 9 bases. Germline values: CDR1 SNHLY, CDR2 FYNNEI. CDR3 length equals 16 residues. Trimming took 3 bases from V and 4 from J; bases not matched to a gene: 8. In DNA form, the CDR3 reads TGTGCCAGCAGTGATGGGGGACTAGCAGGACCAGATACGCAGTATTTT. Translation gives CASSDGGLAGPDTQYF. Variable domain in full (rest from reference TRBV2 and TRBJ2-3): EPEVTQTPSHQVTQMGQEVILRCVPISNHLYFYWYRQILGQKVEFLVSFYNNEISEKSEIFDDQFSVERPDGSNFTLKIRSTKLEDSAMYFCASSDGGLAGPDTQYFGPGTRLTVL.

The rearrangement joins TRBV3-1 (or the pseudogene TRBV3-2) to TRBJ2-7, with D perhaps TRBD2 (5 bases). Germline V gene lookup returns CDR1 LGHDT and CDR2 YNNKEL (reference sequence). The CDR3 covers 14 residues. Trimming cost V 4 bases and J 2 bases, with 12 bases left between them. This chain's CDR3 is CASSRTGDTYEQYF. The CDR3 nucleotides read TGTGCCAGCAGCCGGACTGGGGATACCTACGAGCAGTACTTC.

CDR3 loop: CASRPTSGVVDEQYF. CDR3 bases: TGTGCCAGCAGGCCGACTAGCGGGGTTGTCGACGAGCAGTACTTC. The V call is TRBV2, the J call TRBJ2-7; TRBD2 aligns across 11 bases. The CDR3 length is 15 residues. Germline V gene lookup returns CDR1 SNHLY and CDR2 FYNNEI. V shed 6 bases, J shed 5 bases, and the junction held 9 bases outside the gene matches.

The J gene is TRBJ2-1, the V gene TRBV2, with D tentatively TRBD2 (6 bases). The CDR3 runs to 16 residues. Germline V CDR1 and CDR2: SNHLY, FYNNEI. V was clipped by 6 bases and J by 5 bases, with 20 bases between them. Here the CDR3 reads CASRSSLATANNEQFF. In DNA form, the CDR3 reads TGTGCCAGCAGATCTTCACTAGCAACAGCTAACAATGAGCAGTTCTTC.

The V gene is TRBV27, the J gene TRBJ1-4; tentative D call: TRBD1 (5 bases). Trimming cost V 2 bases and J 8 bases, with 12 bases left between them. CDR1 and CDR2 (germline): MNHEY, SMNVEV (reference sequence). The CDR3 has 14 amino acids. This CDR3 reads CASSLEGAREKLFF. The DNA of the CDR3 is TGTGCCAGCAGTTTAGAAGGGGCGCGCGAAAAACTGTTTTTT.

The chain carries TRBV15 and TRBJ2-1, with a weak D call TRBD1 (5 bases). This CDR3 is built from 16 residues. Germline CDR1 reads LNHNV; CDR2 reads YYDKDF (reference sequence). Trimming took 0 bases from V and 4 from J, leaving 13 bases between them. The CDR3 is CATSRDRQTQYNEQFF. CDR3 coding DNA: TGTGCCACCAGCAGAGACCGACAGACTCAATACAATGAGCAGTTCTTC.

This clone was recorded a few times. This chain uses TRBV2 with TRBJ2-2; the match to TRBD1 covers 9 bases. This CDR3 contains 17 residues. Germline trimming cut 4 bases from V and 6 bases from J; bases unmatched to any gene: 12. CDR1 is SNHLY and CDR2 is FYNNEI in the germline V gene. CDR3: CASSVLVTGGKAGELFF. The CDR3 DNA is TGTGCCAGCAGTGTCCTAGTGACAGGGGGAAAAGCCGGGGAGCTGTTTTTT.

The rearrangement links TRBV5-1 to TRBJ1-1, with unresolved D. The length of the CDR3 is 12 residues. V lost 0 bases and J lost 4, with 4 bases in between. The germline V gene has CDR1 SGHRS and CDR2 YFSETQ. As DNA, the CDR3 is TGCGCCAGCAGCTTGGGGAGCACTGAAGCTTTCTTT. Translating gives CASSLGSTEAFF.

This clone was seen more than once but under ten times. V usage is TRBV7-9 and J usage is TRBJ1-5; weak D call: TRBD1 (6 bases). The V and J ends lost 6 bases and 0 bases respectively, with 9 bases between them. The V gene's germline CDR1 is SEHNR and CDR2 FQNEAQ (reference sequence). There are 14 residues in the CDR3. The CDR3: CASSPQGSNQPQHF. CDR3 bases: TGTGCCAGCAGTCCACAGGGTAGCAATCAGCCCCAGCATTTT.

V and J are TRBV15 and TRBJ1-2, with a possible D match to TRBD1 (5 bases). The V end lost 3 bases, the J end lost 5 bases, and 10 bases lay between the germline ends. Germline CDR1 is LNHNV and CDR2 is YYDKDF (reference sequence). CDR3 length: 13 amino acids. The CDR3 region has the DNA TGTGCCACCAGCAGCCGACAGTTATATGGCTACACCTTC. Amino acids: CATSSRQLYGYTF.

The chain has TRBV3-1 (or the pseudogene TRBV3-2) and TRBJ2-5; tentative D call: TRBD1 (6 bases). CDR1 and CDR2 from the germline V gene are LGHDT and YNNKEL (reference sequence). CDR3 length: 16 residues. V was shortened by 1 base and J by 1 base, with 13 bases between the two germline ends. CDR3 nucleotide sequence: TGTGCCAGCAGCCAAGGGCTTGGACAGATCCAAGAGACCCAGTACTTC. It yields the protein CASSQGLGQIQETQYF.

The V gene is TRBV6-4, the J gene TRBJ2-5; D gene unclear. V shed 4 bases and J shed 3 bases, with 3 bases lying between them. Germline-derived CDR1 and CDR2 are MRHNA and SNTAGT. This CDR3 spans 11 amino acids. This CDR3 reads CASSAEETQYF. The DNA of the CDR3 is TGTGCCAGCAGTGCGGAAGAGACCCAGTACTTC.

CDR3 residues: CASSLAGGGQGTDTQYF. The DNA for the CDR3 is TGCGCCAGCAGCTTGGCCGGCGGGGGGCAAGGCACAGATACGCAGTATTTT. This chain uses TRBV5-1 with TRBJ2-3, with 8 bases matching TRBD2. Germline-derived CDR1 and CDR2 are SGHRS and YFSETQ. This CDR3 has 17 amino acids. The V and J ends lost 0 bases and 1 base, in that order; junction bases with no gene match: 7.

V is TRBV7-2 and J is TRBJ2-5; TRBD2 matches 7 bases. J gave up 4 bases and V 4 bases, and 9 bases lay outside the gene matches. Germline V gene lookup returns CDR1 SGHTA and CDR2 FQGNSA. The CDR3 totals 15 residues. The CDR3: CASSWSGDGLETQYF. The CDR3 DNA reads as TGTGCCAGCAGCTGGAGCGGGGATGGGCTAGAGACCCAGTACTTC.

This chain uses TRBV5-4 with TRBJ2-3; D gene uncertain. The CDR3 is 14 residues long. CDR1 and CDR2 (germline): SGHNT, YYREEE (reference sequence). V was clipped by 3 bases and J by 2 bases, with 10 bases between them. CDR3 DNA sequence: TGTGCCAGCAGCTCTGCAGGAACCACAGATACGCAGTATTTT. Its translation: CASSSAGTTDTQYF.

In DNA form, the CDR3 reads TGTGCCAGCAGTTTACCGGGACAGAGCACCTTCTATGGCTACACCTTC. The encoded protein is CASSLPGQSTFYGYTF. V and J are TRBV27 and TRBJ1-2, with 7 bases fitting TRBD1. This CDR3 comprises 16 residues. Germline trimming cut 2 bases from V and 4 bases from J; bases unmatched to any gene: 10. Germline loops: CDR1 MNHEY, CDR2 SMNVEV (reference sequence).